These 5 T cell receptor beta chains share one sample of origin, sequenced in a study of early T cells in non-severe SARS-CoV-2 infection. TCRdb redid the calling of the 5' RACE reads with MiXCR, one entry per CDR3 protein. The sample shows 60,000 to 85,000 distinct CDR3 sequences, roughly a sixth of them seen only once. Sample: whole blood. The receptors originated from an adult who was a healthcare worker with PCR-confirmed SARS-CoV-2 infection or an uninfected control (not recorded which).

In its sample, this clonotype was seen many times. The chain has TRBV30 and TRBJ1-2, with D tentatively TRBD1 (5 bases). Trimming left V 4 bases short and J 7 bases short, with 16 bases between. This CDR3 comprises 13 residues. The germline V gene encodes CDR1 GTSNPN and CDR2 SVGIG (reference sequence). The CDR3 region has the DNA TGTGCCTGGATAGGGGCCCTTTCAAGTGGCTACACCTTC. This encodes CAWIGALSSGYTF.

This clonotype was counted a few times. The chain uses TRBV24-1 and TRBJ2-1, with 13 positions matching TRBD2. Germline lookup yields CDR1 KGHDR and CDR2 SFDVKD. The V segment lost 9 bases and the J segment 6 bases; nucleotides outside the gene matches: 4. There are 14 residues in the CDR3. CDR3 coding DNA: TGTGCCACCTCCTGGACTAGCGGGAGCAATGAGCAGTTCTTC. It translates to CATSWTSGSNEQFF.

The chain links TRBV7-9 to TRBJ2-1, with 7 nucleotides matching TRBD2. Germline CDR1 reads SEHNR; CDR2 reads FQNEAQ (reference sequence). This CDR3 is built from 16 residues. V lost 5 bases, J lost 4 bases, and 11 bases stayed unmatched. This CDR3 is CASSTLPAGRYNEQFF. CDR3 DNA: TGTGCCAGCAGCACCCTCCCAGCGGGAAGGTACAATGAGCAGTTCTTC.

This clonotype was seen a handful of times. The rearrangement links TRBV28 to TRBJ2-5; TRBD2 agrees at 13 bases. Losses at the gene ends were 4 bases for V and 5 bases for J; bases not matched to a gene: 4. This CDR3 has 15 residues. The V gene's germline CDR1 is MDHEN and CDR2 SYDVKM. This CDR3 reads CASSSGLAGDETQYF. DNA of the CDR3: TGTGCCAGCAGTTCCGGACTAGCGGGGGATGAGACCCAGTACTTC.

The sample holds a few counts of this clonotype. The chain joins TRBV4-1 to TRBJ2-7; 9 bases map to TRBD2. The CDR3 runs to 15 residues. V lost 1 base, J lost 1 base, and 2 bases stayed unmatched. The germline V gene encodes CDR1 MGHRA and CDR2 YSYEKL. CDR3 protein: CASSQGLAGSYEQYF. The CDR3 DNA follows: TGCGCCAGCAGCCAAGGCCTAGCGGGATCCTACGAGCAGTACTTC.